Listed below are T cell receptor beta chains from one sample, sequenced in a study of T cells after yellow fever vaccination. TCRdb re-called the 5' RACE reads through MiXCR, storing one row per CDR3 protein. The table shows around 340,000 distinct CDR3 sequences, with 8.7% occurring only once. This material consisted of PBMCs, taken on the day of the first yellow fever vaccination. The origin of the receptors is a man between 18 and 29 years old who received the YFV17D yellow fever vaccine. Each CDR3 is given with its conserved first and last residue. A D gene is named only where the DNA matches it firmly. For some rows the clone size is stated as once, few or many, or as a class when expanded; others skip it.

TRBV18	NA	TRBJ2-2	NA	CASSPQGGRTGELFF	TGTGCCAGCTCACCACAGGGAGGTCGAACCGGGGAGCTGTTTTTT
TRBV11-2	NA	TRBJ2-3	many	CASSLGGGPDTQYF	TGTGCCAGCAGCTTAGGGGGGGGGCCAGATACGCAGTATTTT
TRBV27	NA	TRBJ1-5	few	CASSWQGNQPQHF	TGTGCCAGCAGTTGGCAGGGAAACCAGCCCCAGCATTTT
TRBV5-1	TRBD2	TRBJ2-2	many	CASGFGGANTGELFF	TGCGCCAGCGGCTTTGGGGGGGCGAACACCGGGGAGCTGTTTTTT
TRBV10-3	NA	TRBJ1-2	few	CAISESQSYGYTF	TGTGCCATCAGTGAGTCCCAGTCCTATGGCTACACCTTC
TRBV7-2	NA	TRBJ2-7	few	CASSLVPGGPAYEQYF	TGTGCCAGCAGCTTAGTTCCCGGAGGGCCAGCCTACGAGCAGTACTTC
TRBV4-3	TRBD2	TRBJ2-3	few	CASSQALAGGPPDTQYF	TGCGCCAGCAGCCAAGCGTTAGCGGGGGGGCCCCCAGATACGCAGTATTTT
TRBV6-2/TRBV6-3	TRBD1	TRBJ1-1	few	CASNSYRGETEAFF	TGTGCCAGCAACTCTTACAGGGGGGAAACTGAAGCTTTCTTT
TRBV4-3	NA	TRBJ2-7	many	CASSQTDREGFYEQYF	TGCGCCAGCAGCCAGACAGACAGGGAGGGATTTTACGAGCAGTACTTC
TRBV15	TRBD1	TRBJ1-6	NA	CATSRATGGYSPLHF	TGTGCCACCAGCAGAGCTACAGGGGGGTATTCACCCCTCCACTTT
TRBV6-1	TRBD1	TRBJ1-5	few	CATGDPGQGVGPQHF	TGTGCCACAGGTGATCCGGGACAGGGGGTAGGGCCCCAGCATTTT
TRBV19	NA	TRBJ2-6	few	CASTKGGISGANVLTF	TGTGCCAGTACCAAAGGGGGGATCTCTGGGGCCAACGTCCTGACTTTC
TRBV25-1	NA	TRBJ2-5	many	CASTGWGLETQYF	TGTGCCTCAACGGGATGGGGGTTGGAGACCCAGTACTTC
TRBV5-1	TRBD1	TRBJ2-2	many	CASSTTGYTGELFF	TGCGCCAGCAGCACGACAGGGTACACCGGGGAGCTGTTTTTT
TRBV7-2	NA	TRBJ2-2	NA	CASSLVQSGTGELFF	TGTGCCAGCAGCTTAGTGCAGAGCGGCACCGGGGAGCTGTTTTTT
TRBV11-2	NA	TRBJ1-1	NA	CASRFLGQGPEAFF	TGTGCCAGCAGATTCCTCGGGCAGGGCCCTGAAGCTTTCTTT
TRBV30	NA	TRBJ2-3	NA	CAWSVKGTSASTDTQYF	TGTGCCTGGAGTGTAAAAGGGACCAGTGCTAGCACAGATACGCAGTATTTT
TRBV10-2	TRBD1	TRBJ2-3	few	CASSGAGTGWDTQYF	TGCGCCAGCAGTGGGGCCGGGACAGGCTGGGATACGCAGTATTTT
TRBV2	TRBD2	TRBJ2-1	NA	CASTKTSAINEQFF	TGTGCCAGCACCAAGACTAGCGCGATCAATGAGCAGTTCTTC